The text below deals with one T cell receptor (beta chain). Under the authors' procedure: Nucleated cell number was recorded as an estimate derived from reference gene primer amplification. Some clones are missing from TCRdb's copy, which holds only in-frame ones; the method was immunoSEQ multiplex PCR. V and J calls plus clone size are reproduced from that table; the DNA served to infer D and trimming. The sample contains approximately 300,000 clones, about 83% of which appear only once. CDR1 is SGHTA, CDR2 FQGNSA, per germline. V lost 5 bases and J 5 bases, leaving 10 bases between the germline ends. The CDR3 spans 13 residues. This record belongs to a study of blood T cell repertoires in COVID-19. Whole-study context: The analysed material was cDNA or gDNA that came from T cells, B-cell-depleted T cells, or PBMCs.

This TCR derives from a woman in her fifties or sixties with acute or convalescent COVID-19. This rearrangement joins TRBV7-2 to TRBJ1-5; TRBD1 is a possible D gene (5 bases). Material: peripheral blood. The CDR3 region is CASSPDSYQPQHF. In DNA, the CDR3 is TGTGCCAGCAGCCCAGACAGCTATCAGCCCCAGCATTTT. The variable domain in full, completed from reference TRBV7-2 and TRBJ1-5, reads GAGVSQSPSNKVTEKGKDVELRCDPISGHTALYWYRQSLGQGLEFLIYFQGNSAPDKSGLPSDRFSAERTGGSVSTLTIQRTQQEDSAVYLCASSPDSYQPQHFGDGTRLSIL.